Listed below are T cell receptor beta chains from one sample, sequenced in a study of cytomegalovirus exposure and HLA in healthy donors. Libraries were prepared by immunoSEQ multiplex PCR; TCRdb keeps only in-frame clonotypes and omits some of them. The sample holds more than 300,000 clones, more than 80% seen once. Sequenced input: PBMCs. Source of these receptors: a woman aged 18-29 years in good health and CMV-seronegative. CDR3s include the opening cysteine and the closing phenylalanine or tryptophan. The order of the fields is CDR3 DNA, CDR3 protein, D gene, J gene, CDR3 length, clone size, V gene. A D gene is named only where the DNA matches it firmly. Clone size is given for some rows only: seen once, a few or many times, or a class if the clone is expanded.

cdr3_nt: TGTGCCAGTAAAACAGGGGCCGAGGCCGGGGAGCTGTTTTTT
cdr3_aa: CASKTGAEAGELFF
d_call: TRBD1
j_call: TRBJ2-2
cdr3_length: 14
clone_size: few
v_call: TRBV27

cdr3_nt: TGCAGCGTTGCGAGCAGGGGATTGAACACTGAAGCTTTCTTT
cdr3_aa: CSVASRGLNTEAFF
d_call: -
j_call: TRBJ1-1
cdr3_length: 14
clone_size: once
v_call: TRBV29-1

cdr3_nt: TGTGCCAGCAGTGAAAGGACTTCCAATACCTACAATGAGCAGTTCTTC
cdr3_aa: CASSERTSNTYNEQFF
d_call: -
j_call: TRBJ2-1
cdr3_length: 16
clone_size: -
v_call: TRBV27

cdr3_nt: TGTGCCAGCAGTGACCGGACAGGACGATCACCCCTCCACTTT
cdr3_aa: CASSDRTGRSPLHF
d_call: TRBD1
j_call: TRBJ1-6
cdr3_length: 14
clone_size: -
v_call: TRBV6-1

cdr3_nt: TGTGCCAGTAGACCAGGACAGGGACAAGGGGCCTATAATTCACCCCTCCACTTT
cdr3_aa: CASRPGQGQGAYNSPLHF
d_call: TRBD1
j_call: TRBJ1-6
cdr3_length: 18
clone_size: -
v_call: TRBV19

cdr3_nt: TGTGCCAGCAGCTTAATTCGGACAGTCTCTGGGGCCAACGTCCTGACTTTC
cdr3_aa: CASSLIRTVSGANVLTF
d_call: -
j_call: TRBJ2-6
cdr3_length: 17
clone_size: -
v_call: TRBV11-2

cdr3_nt: TGTGCCAGCAGTTATTCGGGTCGGGAAAAACTGTTTTTT
cdr3_aa: CASSYSGREKLFF
d_call: -
j_call: TRBJ1-4
cdr3_length: 13
clone_size: -
v_call: TRBV6-5

cdr3_nt: TGTGCCAGTGACACAGGGGTCGGAGCTTTCTTT
cdr3_aa: CASDTGVGAFF
d_call: TRBD1
j_call: TRBJ1-1
cdr3_length: 11
clone_size: -
v_call: TRBV19

cdr3_nt: TGTGCCAGCACCCCCAGGACAGGGCTGGGAACTGAAGCTTTCTTT
cdr3_aa: CASTPRTGLGTEAFF
d_call: TRBD1
j_call: TRBJ1-1
cdr3_length: 15
clone_size: -
v_call: TRBV9

cdr3_nt: TGTGCCAGCAGCAGCTACCGGACTAGCGGTCAGAGGTTGGCCAAAAACATTCAGTACTTC
cdr3_aa: CASSSYRTSGQRLAKNIQYF
d_call: -
j_call: TRBJ2-4
cdr3_length: 20
clone_size: -
v_call: TRBV21-1

cdr3_nt: TGTGCCAGCAGTGACTCGAACGGTAGCCCAGATACGCAGTATTTT
cdr3_aa: CASSDSNGSPDTQYF
d_call: -
j_call: TRBJ2-3
cdr3_length: 15
clone_size: -
v_call: TRBV6-4

cdr3_nt: TGTGCCAGCAGTTATTACGAAGCAGGCGAAGCTTTCTTT
cdr3_aa: CASSYYEAGEAFF
d_call: -
j_call: TRBJ1-1
cdr3_length: 13
clone_size: -
v_call: TRBV6-5

cdr3_nt: TGTGCCAGCAGCCTTACCGTCTCGGCTAACTATGGCTACACCTTC
cdr3_aa: CASSLTVSANYGYTF
d_call: -
j_call: TRBJ1-2
cdr3_length: 15
clone_size: -
v_call: TRBV6-5

cdr3_nt: TGCGCCAGCAGCTTGGGACTAGCGGGAGTGGAGCAGTACTTC
cdr3_aa: CASSLGLAGVEQYF
d_call: TRBD2
j_call: TRBJ2-7
cdr3_length: 14
clone_size: -
v_call: TRBV5-1

cdr3_nt: TGCAGCGAGTCAGTAGCGGGAGGACCGGGGACCGGGGAGCTGTTTTTT
cdr3_aa: CSESVAGGPGTGELFF
d_call: TRBD2
j_call: TRBJ2-2
cdr3_length: 16
clone_size: -
v_call: TRBV29-1

cdr3_nt: TGTGCCAGCAGTTTGGACAGGGGGCGAGATACGCAGTATTTT
cdr3_aa: CASSLDRGRDTQYF
d_call: TRBD1
j_call: TRBJ2-3
cdr3_length: 14
clone_size: few
v_call: TRBV27

cdr3_nt: TGTGCCAGCAGCCGTACTCCACAGGGGGCGCCCAACTATGGCTACACCTTC
cdr3_aa: CASSRTPQGAPNYGYTF
d_call: TRBD1
j_call: TRBJ1-2
cdr3_length: 17
clone_size: -
v_call: TRBV9

cdr3_nt: TGTGCCAGCAGTTTATGGGACAGGGGGCCTAATGAGCAGTTCTTC
cdr3_aa: CASSLWDRGPNEQFF
d_call: TRBD1
j_call: TRBJ2-1
cdr3_length: 15
clone_size: -
v_call: TRBV27